This T cell receptor beta chain was captured in a study of radiation and T cells in renal cell carcinoma. Findings and caveats of the study: Only small tumor regions of approximately 1 g were sampled.

Sequencing was performed with immunoSEQ multiplex PCR; in TCRdb, only in-frame clones are kept and a portion is missing. The sample lists about 9,200 clones, approximately 54% occurring once. CDR1 and CDR2 from the germline V gene are LGHNA and YNFKEQ. Trimming left V 4 bases short and J 6 bases short, with 24 bases between. This CDR3 contains 17 residues. About this clone: What it binds is unknown.

Treatment denoted: 15 Gy SBRT to primary tumor, nephrectomy 4 weeks later. J is TRBJ1-2 and V is TRBV4-2; D not certain. Sequenced here: tumor tissue, sampled from a patient whose treatment included radiotherapy and nephrectomy. This TCR was sampled from a man in his 60s with renal cell carcinoma. CDR3 bases: TGTGCCAGCAGCCCCTTTGGAGGTGTTATCCGTCAGGATGGCTACACCTTC. Translating gives CASSPFGGVIRQDGYTF.